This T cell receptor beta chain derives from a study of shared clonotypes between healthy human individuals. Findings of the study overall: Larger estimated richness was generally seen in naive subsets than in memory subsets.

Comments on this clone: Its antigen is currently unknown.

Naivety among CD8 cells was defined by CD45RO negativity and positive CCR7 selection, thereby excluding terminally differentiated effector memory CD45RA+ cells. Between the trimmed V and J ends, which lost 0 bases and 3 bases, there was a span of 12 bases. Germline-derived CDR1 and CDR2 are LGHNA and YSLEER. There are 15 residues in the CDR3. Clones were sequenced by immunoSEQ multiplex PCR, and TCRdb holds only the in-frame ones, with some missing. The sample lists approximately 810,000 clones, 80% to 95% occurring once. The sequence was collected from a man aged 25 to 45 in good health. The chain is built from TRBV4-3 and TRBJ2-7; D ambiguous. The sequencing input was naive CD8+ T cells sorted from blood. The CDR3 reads CASSQDLSEDYEQYF. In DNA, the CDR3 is TGCGCCAGCAGCCAAGATTTATCGGAAGACTACGAGCAGTACTTC.